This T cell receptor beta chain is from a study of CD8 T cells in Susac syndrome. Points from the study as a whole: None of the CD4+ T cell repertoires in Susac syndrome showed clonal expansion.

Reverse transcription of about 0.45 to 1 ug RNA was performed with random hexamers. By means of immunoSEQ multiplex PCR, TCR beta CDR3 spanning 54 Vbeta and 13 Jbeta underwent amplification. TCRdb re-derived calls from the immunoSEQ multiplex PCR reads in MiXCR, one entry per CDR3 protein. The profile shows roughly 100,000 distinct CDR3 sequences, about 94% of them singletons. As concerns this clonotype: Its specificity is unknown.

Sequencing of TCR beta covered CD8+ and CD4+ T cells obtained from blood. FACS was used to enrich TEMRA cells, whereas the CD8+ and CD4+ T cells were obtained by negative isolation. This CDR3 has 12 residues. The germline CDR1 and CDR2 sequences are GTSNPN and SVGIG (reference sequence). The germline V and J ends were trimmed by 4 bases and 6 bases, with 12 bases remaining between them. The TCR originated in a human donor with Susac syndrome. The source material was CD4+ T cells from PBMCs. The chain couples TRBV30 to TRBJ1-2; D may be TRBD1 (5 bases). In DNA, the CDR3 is TGTGCCTGGACTAGGGGTGAGAATGGCTACACCTTC. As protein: CAWTRGENGYTF.